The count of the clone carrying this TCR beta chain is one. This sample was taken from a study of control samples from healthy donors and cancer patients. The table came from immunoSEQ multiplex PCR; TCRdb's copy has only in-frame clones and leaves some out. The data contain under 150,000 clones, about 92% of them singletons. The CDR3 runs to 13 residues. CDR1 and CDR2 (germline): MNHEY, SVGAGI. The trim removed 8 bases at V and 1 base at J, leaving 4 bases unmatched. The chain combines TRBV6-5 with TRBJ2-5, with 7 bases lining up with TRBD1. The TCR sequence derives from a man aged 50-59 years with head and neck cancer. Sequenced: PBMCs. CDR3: CASRDRAQETQYF. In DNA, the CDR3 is TGTGCCAGCCGAGACAGGGCCCAAGAGACCCAGTACTTC.